This T cell receptor beta chain emerged from a study of cytomegalovirus exposure and HLA in healthy donors. The study's findings and limits: As a later analysis showed, several of the most significant clusters appeared to be linked to common viral pathogens. Apparent HLA restriction characterized most CMV-associated TCR beta chains in a later analysis. Excluded were some V segments that proved indistinguishable, including TRBV6-2 and TRBV6-3. The availability of immune exposure information extended only to CMV serostatus.

Germline loops: CDR1 MNHNS, CDR2 SASEGT. V gave up 1 base and J gave up 5 bases; unmatched junction bases: 10. The CDR3 runs 16 residues. Vbeta (60) and Jbeta (13) primers were used in the PCR. Sequencing used immunoSEQ multiplex PCR; TCRdb keeps in-frame clones, though not all of them. The sample records around 120,000 clones, around 62% being singletons. Concerning this clone: Its target is not known.

Sequencing was done on a sample of PBMCs. The TCR originated in a woman aged 40 to 49 in good health and CMV-seropositive. This chain connects TRBV6-1 to TRBJ2-5; 7 bases are a match to TRBD2. The CDR3 sequence is CASSEGASGAWETQYF. In DNA form, the CDR3 reads TGTGCCAGCAGTGAAGGGGCTAGCGGTGCTTGGGAGACCCAGTACTTC.